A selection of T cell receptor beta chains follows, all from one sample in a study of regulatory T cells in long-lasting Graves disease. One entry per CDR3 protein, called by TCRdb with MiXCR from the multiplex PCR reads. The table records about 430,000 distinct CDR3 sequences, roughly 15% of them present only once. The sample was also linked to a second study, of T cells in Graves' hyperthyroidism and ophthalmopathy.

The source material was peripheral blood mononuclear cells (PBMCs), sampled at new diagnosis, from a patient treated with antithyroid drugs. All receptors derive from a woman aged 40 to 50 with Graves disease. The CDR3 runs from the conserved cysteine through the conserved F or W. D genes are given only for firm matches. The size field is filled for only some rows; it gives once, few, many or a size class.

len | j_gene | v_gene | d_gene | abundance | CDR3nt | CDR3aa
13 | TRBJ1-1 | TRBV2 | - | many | TGTGCCATCACCTCGGACGGTCACACTGAAGCTTTCTTT | CAITSDGHTEAFF
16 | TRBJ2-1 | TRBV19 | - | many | TGTGCCAGTAGCGACCCGGGACGGGGCTCCTACAATGAGCAGTTCTTC | CASSDPGRGSYNEQFF
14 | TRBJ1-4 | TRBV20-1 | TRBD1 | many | TGCAGTGCTGGCAGGGGGGCAACTAATGAAAAACTGTTTTTT | CSAGRGATNEKLFF
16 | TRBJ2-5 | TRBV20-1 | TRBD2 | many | TGCAGTGCTAGAGATTTTATAGCGGGAGGTGGCGAGACCCAGTACTTC | CSARDFIAGGGETQYF
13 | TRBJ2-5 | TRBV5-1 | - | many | TGCGCCAGCAGCGCGGGGATGACGCAGACCCAGTACTTC | CASSAGMTQTQYF
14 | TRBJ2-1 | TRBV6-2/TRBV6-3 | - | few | TGTGCCAGCAGTTACTCTCAGGGGTACAATGAGCAGTTCTTC | CASSYSQGYNEQFF
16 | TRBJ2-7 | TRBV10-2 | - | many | TGCGCCAGCAGTGATAGGTTCGGTCGAAGCTCCTACGAGCAGTACTTC | CASSDRFGRSSYEQYF
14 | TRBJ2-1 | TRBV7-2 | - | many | TGTGCCAGCAGCTTAGACCCCCCGGGACGGGGGCAGTTCTTC | CASSLDPPGRGQFF
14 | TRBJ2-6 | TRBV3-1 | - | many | TGTGCCAGCATGGGGGCCCCTGGGGCCAACGTCCTGACTTTC | CASMGAPGANVLTF
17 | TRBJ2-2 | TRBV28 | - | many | TGTGCCAGCAACTTCGCCCATGGGTCCGGAGACACCGGGGAGCTGTTTTTT | CASNFAHGSGDTGELFF
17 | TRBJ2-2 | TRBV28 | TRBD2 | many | TGTGCCAGCAGTTACCCCCTAGCGGGCCAAGGCACCGGGGAGCTGTTTTTT | CASSYPLAGQGTGELFF
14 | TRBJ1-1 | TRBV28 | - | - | TGTGCCAGCAGGGGGTGGGAGGCGAACACTGAAGCTTTCTTT | CASRGWEANTEAFF
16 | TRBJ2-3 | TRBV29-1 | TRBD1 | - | TGCAGCGTTGAAGATCTGCGACAGGGAGCGGCAGATACGCAGTATTTT | CSVEDLRQGAADTQYF
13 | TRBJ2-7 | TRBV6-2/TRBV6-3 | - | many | TGTGCCAGCAGTTACGACACACTCTACGAGCAGTACTTC | CASSYDTLYEQYF
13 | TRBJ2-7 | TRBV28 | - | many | TGTGCCAGCAGCCGACCTGGACAAAAGGCCCAGTACTTC | CASSRPGQKAQYF
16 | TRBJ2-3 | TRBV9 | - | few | TGTGCCAGCAGCGTAGTTCGAGCGCCTAAGACGGATACGCAGTATTTT | CASSVVRAPKTDTQYF
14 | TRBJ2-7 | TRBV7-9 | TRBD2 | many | TGTGCCAGCAGCCTTCCGACTAGCGGATACGAGCAGTACTTC | CASSLPTSGYEQYF
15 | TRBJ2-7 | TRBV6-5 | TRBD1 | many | TGTGCCAGCAGTTACCTCCGGGACAGGGGGTACGAGCAGTACTTC | CASSYLRDRGYEQYF
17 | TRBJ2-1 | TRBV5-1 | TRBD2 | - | TGCGCCAGCAGCTTGAGAGGGAGGGTGATATCCTACAATGAGCAGTTCTTC | CASSLRGRVISYNEQFF
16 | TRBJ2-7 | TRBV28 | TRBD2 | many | TGTGCCAGCAGTCCCCCCCGGCTAGCGGGAGGTGGCGAGCAGTACTTC | CASSPPRLAGGGEQYF
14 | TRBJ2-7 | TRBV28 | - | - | TGTGCCAGCAGTTTAGGGCAGATGGGCTACGAGCAGTACTTC | CASSLGQMGYEQYF
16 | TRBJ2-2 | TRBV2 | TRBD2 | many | TGTGCCAGCGATGGGGGTCCGGGAGGGGACACCGGGGAGCTGTTTTTT | CASDGGPGGDTGELFF
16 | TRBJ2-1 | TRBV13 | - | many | TGTGCCAGCAGCAGAAAAGACGGGATCCCCTACAATGAGCAGTTCTTC | CASSRKDGIPYNEQFF
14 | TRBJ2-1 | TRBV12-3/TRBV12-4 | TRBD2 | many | TGTGCCAGCAGTTGGACTAGCGGGTACAATGAGCAGTTCTTC | CASSWTSGYNEQFF
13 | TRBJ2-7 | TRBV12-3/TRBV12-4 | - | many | TGTGCCAGCGGGGAGGGGACAGCATACGAGCAGTACTTC | CASGEGTAYEQYF
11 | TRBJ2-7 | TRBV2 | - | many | TGTGCCAGCAGTGGGCTGAACGAGCAGTACTTC | CASSGLNEQYF
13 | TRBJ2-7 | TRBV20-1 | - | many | TGCAGTGCTAGCCGGGACTGGGGGCTGGAGCAGTACTTC | CSASRDWGLEQYF
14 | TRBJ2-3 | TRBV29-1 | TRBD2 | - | TGCAGCGTTGTTCAGCGGGAGAACTCAGATACGCAGTATTTT | CSVVQRENSDTQYF
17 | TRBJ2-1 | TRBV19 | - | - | TGTGCCAGTAGTGGAGACAGACTCCGGGGGTCCTACAATGAGCAGTTCTTC | CASSGDRLRGSYNEQFF
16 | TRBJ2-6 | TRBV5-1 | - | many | TGCGCCAGCAGCCCCTACGGCAGCTCTGGGGCCAACGTCCTGACTTTC | CASSPYGSSGANVLTF
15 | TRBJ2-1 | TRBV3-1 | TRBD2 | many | TGTGCCAGCAGCCAAGCTAGCGGGCTGTACAATGAGCAGTTCTTC | CASSQASGLYNEQFF
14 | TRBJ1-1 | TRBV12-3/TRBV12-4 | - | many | TGTGCCAGCAGTTTGTGGGGGGAGAGCACTGAAGCTTTCTTT | CASSLWGESTEAFF
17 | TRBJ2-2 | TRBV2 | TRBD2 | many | TGTGCCAGCGAGACTAGCGGGACCCAAATTAACACCGGGGAGCTGTTTTTT | CASETSGTQINTGELFF
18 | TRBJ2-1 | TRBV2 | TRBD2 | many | TGTGCCAGCAGCCCCCTCCTTTGGCGGGAGGTTTCCTACAATGAGCAGTTCTTC | CASSPLLWREVSYNEQFF
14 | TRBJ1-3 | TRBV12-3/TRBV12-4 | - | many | TGTGCCAGCAGTGCCGGGTCACTCGGAAACACCATATATTTT | CASSAGSLGNTIYF
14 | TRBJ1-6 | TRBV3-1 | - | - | TGTGCCAGCGGGTTTCGAAGGGGGAATTCACCCCTCCACTTT | CASGFRRGNSPLHF
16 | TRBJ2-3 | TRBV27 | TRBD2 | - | TGTGCCAGCAGTTTATATGTGGGAGGGGCGACAGATACGCAGTATTTT | CASSLYVGGATDTQYF
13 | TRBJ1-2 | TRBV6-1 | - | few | TGTGCCAGCAGTCAATTTCTTAACTATGGCGACACCTTC | CASSQFLNYGDTF
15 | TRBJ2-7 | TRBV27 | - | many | TGTGCCAGCAGTTCGGTACTAGGCTTACGCTACGAGCAGTACTTC | CASSSVLGLRYEQYF
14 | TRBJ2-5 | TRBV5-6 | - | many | TGTGCCAGCAGCACTTATGTTTTCGCGGAGACCCAGTACTTC | CASSTYVFAETQYF
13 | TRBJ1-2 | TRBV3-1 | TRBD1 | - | TGTGCCAGCAGCCAAGGACAGGGGATTGGCTACACCTTC | CASSQGQGIGYTF
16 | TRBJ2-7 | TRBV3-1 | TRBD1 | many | TGTGCCAGCAGCCCTTCTACCGGGACAGGGGGAAGCGAGCAGTACTTC | CASSPSTGTGGSEQYF
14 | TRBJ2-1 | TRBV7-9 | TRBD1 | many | TGTGCCAGCAGCTCGTGGACAGGGGGCAATGAGCAGTTCTTC | CASSSWTGGNEQFF
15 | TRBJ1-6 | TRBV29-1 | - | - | TGCAGCGTTGAAGATAGCGCCCCCCGGGATCCACCCCTCCACTTT | CSVEDSAPRDPPLHF
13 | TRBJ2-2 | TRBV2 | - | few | TGTGCCAGCAGTTGGGAGGCCACCGGGGAGCTGTTTTTT | CASSWEATGELFF
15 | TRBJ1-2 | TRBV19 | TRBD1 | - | TGTGCCAGTAGTACCACCCGGACAGGTAGAAAAGACTACACCTTC | CASSTTRTGRKDYTF
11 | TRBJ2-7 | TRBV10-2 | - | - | TGCGCCAGCAGTGGCACAGGAGAGCAGTACTTC | CASSGTGEQYF
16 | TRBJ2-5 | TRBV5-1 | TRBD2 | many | TGCGCCAGCAGCTTGTGGGATACTAGCGCACAAGAGACCCAGTACTTC | CASSLWDTSAQETQYF
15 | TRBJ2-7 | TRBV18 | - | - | TGTGCCAGCTCACCACCGAACAGGGAAAAGGGGGAGCAGTACTTC | CASSPPNREKGEQYF
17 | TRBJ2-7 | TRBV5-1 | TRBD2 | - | TGCGCCAGCAGCGATATAGGACTAGCGGGAGGTTTCGACGAGCAGTACTTC | CASSDIGLAGGFDEQYF
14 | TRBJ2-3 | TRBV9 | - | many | TGTGCCAGCAGCGTAAGGGGCCGGGAAGATACGCAGTATTTT | CASSVRGREDTQYF
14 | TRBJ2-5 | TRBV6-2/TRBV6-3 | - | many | TGTGCCAGCAGTTACTCAAGAAGCCAAGAGACCCAGTACTTC | CASSYSRSQETQYF
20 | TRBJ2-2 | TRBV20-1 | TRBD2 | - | TGCAGTGCTAGTCGGACGTTTACCGGGACTAGCGGGGAGGAGTCCGGGGAGCTGTTTTTT | CSASRTFTGTSGEESGELFF
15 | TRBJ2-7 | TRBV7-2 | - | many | TGTGCCAGCAGCGATCGACAGAGGAGCTCCTACGAGCAGTACTTC | CASSDRQRSSYEQYF
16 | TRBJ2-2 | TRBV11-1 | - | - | TGTGCCAGCAGCTTAGAGGACGGGATAGGGACCGGGGAGCTGTTTTTT | CASSLEDGIGTGELFF
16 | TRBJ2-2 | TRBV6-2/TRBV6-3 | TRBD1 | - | TGTGCCAGCAGTGAAGCCGCAGGGGGCCGCACCGGGGAGCTGTTTTTT | CASSEAAGGRTGELFF
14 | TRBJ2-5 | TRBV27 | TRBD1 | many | TGTGCCAGCAGTTTTGGGGACAGGGAAGAGACCCAGTACTTC | CASSFGDREETQYF
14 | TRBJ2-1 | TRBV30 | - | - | TGTGCCTGGAGTATCAGCGGCCCCTACAATGAGCAGTTCTTC | CAWSISGPYNEQFF
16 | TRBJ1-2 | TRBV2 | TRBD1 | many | TGTGCCAGCGGATCCGGGACAGGGGGCCGCTTCTATGGCTACACCTTC | CASGSGTGGRFYGYTF